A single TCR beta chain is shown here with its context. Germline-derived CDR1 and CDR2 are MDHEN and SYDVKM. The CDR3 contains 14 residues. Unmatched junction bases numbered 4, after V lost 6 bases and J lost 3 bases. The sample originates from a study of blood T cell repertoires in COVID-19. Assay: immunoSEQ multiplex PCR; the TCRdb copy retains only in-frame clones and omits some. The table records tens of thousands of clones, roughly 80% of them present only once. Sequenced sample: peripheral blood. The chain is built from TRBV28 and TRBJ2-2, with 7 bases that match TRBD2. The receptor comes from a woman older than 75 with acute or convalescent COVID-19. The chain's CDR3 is CASRRDYDTGELFF. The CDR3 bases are TGTGCCAGCAGGAGGGACTACGACACCGGGGAGCTGTTTTTT.